A single T cell receptor (beta chain) is shown here with its context. Its target antigen remains unknown. No much larger clone is present one base from it, and per-base qualities are unavailable. The sample is drawn from a study of control samples from healthy donors and cancer patients (dated by TCRdb to 2019 to 2021). Library creation used the immunoSEQ multiplex PCR assay. TCRdb re-hosts the immuneACCESS table, in-frame sequences only. Its copies lack some clones; in the studies checked, an unresolved V gene accounts for under half of them, and the cause for the rest is not known. The sample contains some 95,000 clones, 92% of them found a single time. About 2.9% of the sample rests with the top ten. Including the terminal cysteine and phenylalanine, the CDR3 comprises 15 residues. Only the CDR3 region is kept as DNA, spanning 45 bases read in frame from base 1. CDR1 LGHDT and CDR2 YNNKEL are derived from the germline V gene (reference sequence). A distance of 18 bases separates the germline ends of V and J, which lose 4 bases and 9 bases respectively.

This sequence originates from a human donor in good health. The donor label of this sample is uncertain. The sequencing sample was made of blood. The chain is assembled from TRBV3-1 (or the pseudogene TRBV3-2) and TRBJ2-2; the D segment could be TRBD1, given 8 matching bases. The CDR3 corresponds to CASSPRTGTIRELFF. The base sequence is TGTGCCAGCAGCCCGAGGACAGGGACTATACGGGAGCTGTTTTTT.